The present T cell receptor (beta chain) was sequenced within a study of technical replicates of blood from several donors. This CDR3 has 19 residues. The V gene end was trimmed by 0 bases and the J gene end by 1 base; junction bases not matched to a gene: 12. Germline lookup yields CDR1 SGDLS and CDR2 YYNGEE. Some clones are missing from TCRdb's copy, which holds only in-frame ones; the method was immunoSEQ multiplex PCR. The table includes fewer than 100,000 clones, about 88% detected once. This sequence was found in a human donor in good health. V and J are TRBV9 and TRBJ2-1, with 8 bases lining up with TRBD2. The sample consisted of T cells isolated from PBMCs. CDR3 protein: CASSVEGLAGFTSYNEQFF. CDR3 nucleotide sequence: TGTGCCAGCAGCGTAGAAGGGCTAGCGGGCTTTACGTCCTACAATGAGCAGTTCTTC.